Here is one T cell receptor (beta chain) with its context. This sample was included in a study of human T cells and chemical hapten exposure. Stated time point: patch test 2, 6 weeks after DPC sensitization. Treatment defined: therapeutic diphenylcyclopropenone sensitization with weekly scalp DPC. The drawing of blood occurred before each patch test was applied. Total RNA was isolated from whole blood that had not been fractionated. The germline V gene encodes CDR1 SGHVS and CDR2 FQNEAQ. The junction had 12 bases not matched to a gene; V was cut back by 1 base and J by 0 bases. The CDR3 is 18 residues long. A single record per CDR3 protein comes from TCRdb applying MiXCR to the RACE reads. Seen here are tens of thousands of distinct CDR3 sequences, 5% to 8.5% observed once, and the top ten hold 1.3%.

V is TRBV7-8 and J is TRBJ2-7; 7 bases align to TRBD1. Here the sequenced sample was whole blood, taken in connection with sensitization to the hapten diphenylcyclopropenone (DPC). This clonotype was sampled from a woman between 25 and 40 years old with alopecia areata. Some clones in this sample may be carry-over from other donors' samples. CDR3 nucleotide sequence: TGTGCCAGCAGCTTAGTAAAGACAGGGTTTGATATCTCCTACGAGCAGTACTTC. This sequence encodes CASSLVKTGFDISYEQYF.